This T cell receptor (beta chain) appears in the sequencing data of a study of blood T cell repertoires in COVID-19 (dated by TCRdb to about 2020). In the study overall: Samples from collaborators originated in the United States, Italy and Spain and spanned both the acute and convalescent phases of COVID-19. The dataset comprised deeply sampled blood TCRbeta repertoires from subjects exposed to, actively infected with, or recovered from COVID-19. The repertoires were released in a freely available public database meant as a resource for research on the immune response to SARS-CoV-2. The prospective study material was composed of cDNA or gDNA derived from T cells, B-cell-depleted T cells, or PBMCs. The samples were drawn from two sources: the first 160 participants of the ongoing ImmuneRACE study, and 950 to 1,500 subjects contributed by 6 global collaborators. Nearly every sample came with metadata listing a de-identified subject ID, COVID-19 status, age in years and sex. Where HLA class I and class II types were available, the types were taken from metadata supplied by the sample provider, not from assay-based typing.

The immunoSEQ Assay, a bias-controlled multiplex PCR, was used to amplify TCRbeta CDR3 regions from genomic DNA. Per the authors' processing: Within the assay, amplification of reference gene primers was used to estimate how many nucleated cells each sample contained. To quantify the absolute abundance of each unique TCRbeta CDR3 rearrangement, sequence reads were collapsed and filtered. Productive Simpson clonality was computed per sample as the square root of Simpson's diversity index over productive rearrangements. The immuneACCESS repertoire file appears here via TCRdb, limited to in-frame rearrangements. These files lack a portion of the clones; in checked studies, under half of the deficit traces to unresolved V genes, and the cause of the others is not known. Clone size and the V and J calls come from that table; the DNA yielded D and trimming. The sample table records around 120,000 clones; 69% of these occur just once. The leading ten clones occupy about 6.5% of the sample.

In the case of this clone: Its binding antigen is unknown. Base qualities are not provided; no much larger clone lies one nucleotide away.

Each collaborating institution followed its own protocols to collect whole blood in K2EDTA tubes. For TCRbeta analysis, collaborators shipped samples as frozen whole blood, isolated PBMCs, or DNA extracted from either of those sample types. From cysteine to phenylalanine, the CDR3 is 15 amino acids long. CDR3 DNA is the only sequence kept; it has 45 bases, read in frame from the first base. CDR1 and CDR2 are drawn from the germline V gene (reference sequence): SGHKS, YYEKEE. After removal of 1 base from V and 0 bases from J, the junction retains 2 bases not matched to a gene. Paper-wide results and their limitations: The amount of clinical and demographic metadata varied by source and participant and was provided uncurated.

The sequenced sample was peripheral blood. This TCR was sampled from a man of 80 years or more with acute or convalescent COVID-19. The V and J genes are TRBV5-5 and TRBJ2-3, with 7 bases aligning to TRBD1. The CDR3 here reads CASSLTGASTDTQYF. The sequence in DNA is TGTGCCAGCAGCTTGACAGGGGCCAGCACAGATACGCAGTATTTT. Extended through the reference TRBV5-5 and TRBJ2-3 proteins, this CDR3 yields the full variable domain: DAGVTQSPTHLIKTRGQQVTLRCSPISGHKSVSWYQQVLGQGPQFIFQYYEKEERGRGNFPDRFSARQFPNYSSELNVNALLLGDSALYLCASSLTGASTDTQYFGPGTRLTVL.